This passage covers 29 T cell receptor beta chains from one sample sequenced in a study of blood T cell repertoires in COVID-19. The table came from immunoSEQ multiplex PCR; TCRdb's copy has only in-frame clones and leaves some out. The sample holds over 200,000 clones, 89% seen once. Source material: peripheral blood. The source is a man between 60 and 75 years old who had recovered from COVID-19.

In its sample, this clone was seen a few times. The V gene is TRBV5-4, the J gene TRBJ1-6; D ambiguous. Trimming removed 4 bases from V and 10 bases from J, with 18 bases in between. The length of the CDR3 is 15 residues. Germline V lookup: CDR1 SGHNT, CDR2 YYREEE (reference sequence). In DNA, the CDR3 is TGTGCCAGCAGCCCGACCTGGGCAGTGACCTCACCCCTCCACTTT. It codes for CASSPTWAVTSPLHF.

The chain couples TRBV3-1 (or the pseudogene TRBV3-2) to TRBJ1-2; the D gene is possibly TRBD1 (5 bases). CDR1 is LGHDT and CDR2 is YNNKEL in the germline V gene (reference sequence). V lost 4 bases to trimming and J lost 2 bases, with 23 bases between them. This CDR3 region has 18 residues. The CDR3 here is CASSRNTGTTRKNYGYTF. In DNA, the CDR3 is TGTGCCAGCAGCCGGAATACAGGAACGACTCGGAAGAACTATGGCTACACCTTC.

The chain joins TRBV7-9 to TRBJ2-5, with D maybe TRBD1 (6 bases). Germline CDR1 and CDR2: SEHNR and FQNEAQ (reference sequence). V was clipped by 2 bases and J by 5 bases, with 12 bases between them. This CDR3 region has 14 residues. For the CDR3, the DNA is TGTGCCAGCAGCTTATCCAGGGGATGGGAGACCCAGTACTTC. The encoded protein is CASSLSRGWETQYF. The entire variable domain, with the rest obtained from reference TRBV7-9 and TRBJ2-5, is as follows: DTGVSQNPRHKITKRGQNVTFRCDPISEHNRLYWYRQTLGQGPEFLTYFQNEAQLEKSRLLSDRFSAERPKGSFSTLEIQRTEQGDSAMYLCASSLSRGWETQYFGPGTRLLVL.

This chain's CDR3 is CASSTTGDTGELFF. The CDR3 DNA follows: TGTGCCAGCAGCACGACAGGAGACACCGGGGAGCTGTTTTTT. The rearrangement uses TRBV7-2 and TRBJ2-2, with D perhaps TRBD1 (6 bases). Looked up from germline, CDR1 is SGHTA and CDR2 is FQGNSA. This CDR3 is 14 amino acids long. Between the trimmed V and J ends, which lost 5 bases and 3 bases, there was a span of 10 bases.

This chain links TRBV6-1 with TRBJ2-2, with 7 bases aligning to TRBD1. The germline gives CDR1 MNHNS, CDR2 SASEGT. The CDR3 has 14 residues. V shed 1 base, J shed 6 bases, and the junction held 2 bases outside the gene matches. DNA of the CDR3: TGTGCCAGCAGTGAAGGCCAGGGGGCCGGGGAGCTGTTTTTT. Translating gives CASSEGQGAGELFF.

The CDR3 DNA reads as TGTGCCAGTAAAGCCCTAGACACCGGGGAGCTGTTTTTT. Translating gives CASKALDTGELFF. The chain links TRBV19 to TRBJ2-2; D ambiguous. CDR3 size: 13 residues. Trimming cost V 7 bases and J 3 bases, with 9 bases left between them. The germline CDR1 and CDR2 sequences are LNHDA and SQIVND (reference sequence).

This clone was observed a few times. The chain employs TRBV15 and TRBJ1-6; TRBD1 matches at 10 bases. The trim removed 4 bases at V and 10 bases at J, leaving 4 bases unmatched. This CDR3 comprises 14 residues. CDR1 and CDR2 (germline): LNHNV, YYDKDF (reference sequence). The CDR3 is CATSTPGQGSPLHF. The CDR3 DNA sequence: TGTGCCACCAGCACACCGGGACAGGGGTCACCCCTCCACTTT. The whole variable domain, remainder taken from reference TRBV15 and TRBJ1-6, is DAMVIQNPRYQVTQFGKPVTLSCSQTLNHNVMYWYQQKSSQAPKLLFHYYDKDFNNEADTPDNFQSRRPNTSFCFLDIRSPGLGDTAMYLCATSTPGQGSPLHFGNGTRLTVT.

This rearrangement joins TRBV2 to TRBJ2-6; TRBD1 aligns across 9 bases. Germline CDR1 reads SNHLY; CDR2 reads FYNNEI. The CDR3 sequence is 13 residues long. Trimming took 6 bases from V and 13 from J; bases not matched to a gene: 7. The chain's CDR3 is CASRGQGQVVLTF. DNA for the CDR3: TGTGCCAGCAGAGGACAGGGGCAAGTAGTCCTGACTTTC. Filled out from reference TRBV2 and TRBJ2-6, the complete variable domain reads EPEVTQTPSHQVTQMGQEVILRCVPISNHLYFYWYRQILGQKVEFLVSFYNNEISEKSEIFDDQFSVERPDGSNFTLKIRSTKLEDSAMYFCASRGQGQVVLTFGAGSRLTVL.

The V and J genes are TRBV5-4 and TRBJ2-3; D not resolved. This CDR3 is 14 amino acids long. The V gene lost 1 base and the J gene lost 6 bases, with 12 bases spanning the gap. The germline gives CDR1 SGHNT, CDR2 YYREEE (reference sequence). CDR3 amino acids: CASSLYSLSDTQYF. The DNA for the CDR3 is TGTGCCAGCAGCTTGTACAGTCTGTCGGATACGCAGTATTTT.

The chain joins TRBV7-3 to TRBJ2-3, with D possibly being TRBD2 (6 bases). Deletions cut 7 bases from V and 5 bases from J, with 19 bases between. Per germline, CDR1 SGHTA and CDR2 FQGTGA. The CDR3 extends over 15 amino acids. Here the CDR3 DNA reads TGTGCCAGCACCCCGGGACTCCACAGATTAGATACGCAGTATTTT. Protein product: CASTPGLHRLDTQYF.

J is TRBJ2-1 and V is TRBV3-1 (or the pseudogene TRBV3-2), with D maybe TRBD1 (7 bases). The CDR3 consists of 14 residues. CDR1 is LGHDT, CDR2 YNNKEL, per germline (reference sequence). Trimming took off 3 bases at V and 12 bases at J, with 18 bases between the two ends. The CDR3 protein is CASSQGSGGTGQFF. The CDR3 bases are TGTGCCAGCAGCCAGGGTTCAGGGGGGACCGGGCAGTTCTTC.

The chain has TRBV6-5 and TRBJ1-2; D is perhaps TRBD1 (5 bases). This CDR3 region has 15 residues. V dropped 6 bases and J dropped 4 bases, with 18 bases sitting between them. Germline V gene sequence: CDR1 MNHEY, CDR2 SVGAGI. The CDR3 spells CASRSNLGGSYGYTF. The DNA of the CDR3 is TGTGCCAGCAGGTCAAATCTGGGGGGATCCTATGGCTACACCTTC.

This clone appeared a few times. The V gene is TRBV5-1, the J gene TRBJ2-5; the D gene is possibly TRBD2 (5 bases). Looked up from germline, CDR1 is SGHRS and CDR2 is YFSETQ. The V and J ends lost 5 bases and 0 bases respectively, with 11 bases between them. This CDR3 has 14 amino acids. In nucleotides, the CDR3 is TGCGCCAGCAGGTCTAGCCTCAACCAAGAGACCCAGTACTTC. Protein product: CASRSSLNQETQYF.

The CDR3 region is CASSLNERQQGAHGYTF. The CDR3 region has the DNA TGTGCCAGCAGCTTAAATGAAAGGCAACAGGGGGCCCATGGCTACACCTTC. This chain links TRBV7-3 with TRBJ1-2; TRBD1 agrees at 9 bases. CDR3 length: 17 residues. The trim removed 1 base at V and 6 bases at J, leaving 12 bases unmatched. Germline V gene data show CDR1 as SGHTA and CDR2 as FQGTGA.

The genes are TRBV7-9 and TRBJ2-2, with D maybe TRBD2 (6 bases). Germline V gives CDR1 SEHNR, CDR2 FQNEAQ (reference sequence). The CDR3 length is 15 residues. V lost 3 bases and J lost 0, with 8 bases in between. CDR3 coding DNA: TGTGCCAGCAGCTTGGAGGGAGCGAACACCGGGGAGCTGTTTTTT. Its protein product is CASSLEGANTGELFF.

The chain combines TRBV7-8 with TRBJ2-7, with 7 bases aligning to TRBD1. Germline-derived CDR1 and CDR2 are SGHVS and FQNEAQ. The CDR3 runs 13 residues. V trimming: 5 bases; J trimming: 5 bases; junction bases outside the gene matches: 6. The CDR3 coding sequence is TGTGCCAGCAGCCAGGACAGGAACAACGAGCAGTACTTC. Translated: CASSQDRNNEQYF.

The rearrangement uses TRBV7-2 and TRBJ1-2; possibly TRBD1 for D (5 bases). V lost 6 bases and J 4 bases, leaving 21 bases between the germline ends. This CDR3 has 16 amino acids. The germline gives CDR1 SGHTA, CDR2 FQGNSA. As DNA, the CDR3 is TGTGCCAGCAGAAGAGCGGGGGTGGGGCAGATCTATGGCTACACCTTC. Protein: CASRRAGVGQIYGYTF.

This chain uses TRBV27 with TRBJ1-3; possible D gene TRBD1, 6 bases. V was cut by 7 bases and J by 3 bases, with 22 bases left in between. Germline lookup yields CDR1 MNHEY and CDR2 SMNVEV (reference sequence). The CDR3 extends over 17 amino acids. The CDR3 reads CASNLPNRVGHGNTIYF. The CDR3 DNA follows: TGTGCCAGCAACCTACCTAACAGGGTAGGACATGGAAACACCATATATTTT.

This clone was found once. The chain links TRBV3-1 (or the pseudogene TRBV3-2) to TRBJ2-7; the D gene is possibly TRBD1 (5 bases). Germline assignment: CDR1 LGHDT and CDR2 YNNKEL (reference sequence). Trimming cost V 2 bases and J 0 bases, with 8 bases left between them. This CDR3 comprises 14 residues. CDR3 bases: TGTGCCAGCAGCCAAAGGGGTGTCTCCTACGAGCAGTACTTC. Amino acids: CASSQRGVSYEQYF.

The CDR3 DNA sequence: TGTGCCAGCCTCAGTCCAGGCCGGAGGGGCTACACCTTC. It yields the protein CASLSPGRRGYTF. The chain joins TRBV28 to TRBJ1-2; D is uncertain. This CDR3 comprises 13 residues. The V and J ends lost 8 bases and 8 bases respectively, with 18 bases between them. CDR1 is MDHEN and CDR2 is SYDVKM in the germline V gene.

A single count supports this clone. The chain has TRBV6-4 and TRBJ2-1; 8 bases are a match to TRBD1. The CDR3 totals 14 residues. V gave up 6 bases and J gave up 6 bases; unmatched junction bases: 7. Germline values: CDR1 MRHNA, CDR2 SNTAGT. The CDR3 nucleotides are TGTGCCAGCAGCGTGGACAGGGCGAGCAATGAGCAGTTCTTC. Translated: CASSVDRASNEQFF.

The chain couples TRBV7-2 to TRBJ1-1; D gene unclear. Germline CDR1 is SGHTA and CDR2 is FQGNSA. Trimming pared 3 bases from V and 3 bases from J, leaving 8 bases between. The CDR3 covers 13 residues. The CDR3 nucleotides read TGTGCCAGCAGCTTCTTGGCGGACACTGAAGCTTTCTTT. Protein product: CASSFLADTEAFF.

The CDR3 coding sequence is TGTGCCAGGACCCAGGACAGTGGGTTTTTT. It yields the protein CARTQDSGFF. This chain connects TRBV30 to TRBJ1-4, with TRBD1 as a possible D gene (6 bases). The CDR3 length is 10 residues. Germline V gene data show CDR1 as GTSNPN and CDR2 as SVGIG (reference sequence). V was pared by 8 bases and J by 16 bases, with 17 bases between.

V usage is TRBV6-5 and J usage is TRBJ2-3; D is possibly TRBD1 (6 bases). This CDR3 region has 14 residues. Germline-derived CDR1 and CDR2 are MNHEY and SVGAGI. Trimming removed 2 bases at V and 6 bases at J, with 12 bases between. The CDR3 reads CASSYGDNGDTQYF. CDR3 DNA: TGTGCCAGCAGTTACGGGGACAATGGGGATACGCAGTATTTT.

J is TRBJ1-3 and V is TRBV29-1, with D tentatively TRBD1 (5 bases). There are 13 residues in the CDR3. CDR1 and CDR2 from the germline V gene are SQVTM and ANQGSEA. V was shortened by 7 bases and J by 8 bases, with 18 bases between the two germline ends. CDR3 bases: TGCAGCGCCGGCCAGCAGGGCATGCACACCATATATTTT. Its translation is CSAGQQGMHTIYF.

The chain has TRBV19 and TRBJ1-1, with TRBD1 matching 9 bases. CDR1 is LNHDA, CDR2 SQIVND, per germline (reference sequence). The CDR3 has 15 residues. J gave up 1 base and V 4 bases, and 4 bases lay outside the gene matches. CDR3 sequence reads: CASSTTGGWNTEAFF. Here the CDR3 DNA reads TGTGCCAGTAGTACCACAGGGGGCTGGAACACTGAAGCTTTCTTT.

The chain links TRBV9 to TRBJ2-7; 10 bases line up with TRBD1. Germline CDR1 is SGDLS and CDR2 is YYNGEE. V shed 0 bases, J shed 6 bases, and the junction held 6 bases outside the gene matches. CDR3 length equals 15 residues. Here the CDR3 reads CASSVAQDRGGEQYF. The DNA of the CDR3 is TGTGCCAGCAGCGTAGCCCAGGACAGGGGGGGCGAGCAGTACTTC.

The chain carries TRBV11-2 and TRBJ2-7; 7 nucleotides line up with TRBD2. The trim removed 5 bases at V and 2 bases at J, leaving 6 bases unmatched. Germline V gene lookup returns CDR1 SGHAT and CDR2 FQNNGV. The CDR3 runs 14 residues. The CDR3 here is CASSRTSVAYEQYF. CDR3 in DNA: TGTGCCAGCAGCCGTACTAGCGTTGCCTACGAGCAGTACTTC.

This clone has just a few counts. V gene TRBV9 combines with J gene TRBJ2-3, with TRBD1 identical over 8 bases. Germline assignment: CDR1 SGDLS and CDR2 YYNGEE. The CDR3 runs to 17 residues. V shed 2 bases, J shed 5 bases, and the junction held 13 bases outside the gene matches. The CDR3 is CASSVSPGQGAQDTQYF. CDR3 sequence (DNA): TGTGCCAGCAGCGTCTCTCCTGGGCAGGGGGCGCAAGATACGCAGTATTTT.